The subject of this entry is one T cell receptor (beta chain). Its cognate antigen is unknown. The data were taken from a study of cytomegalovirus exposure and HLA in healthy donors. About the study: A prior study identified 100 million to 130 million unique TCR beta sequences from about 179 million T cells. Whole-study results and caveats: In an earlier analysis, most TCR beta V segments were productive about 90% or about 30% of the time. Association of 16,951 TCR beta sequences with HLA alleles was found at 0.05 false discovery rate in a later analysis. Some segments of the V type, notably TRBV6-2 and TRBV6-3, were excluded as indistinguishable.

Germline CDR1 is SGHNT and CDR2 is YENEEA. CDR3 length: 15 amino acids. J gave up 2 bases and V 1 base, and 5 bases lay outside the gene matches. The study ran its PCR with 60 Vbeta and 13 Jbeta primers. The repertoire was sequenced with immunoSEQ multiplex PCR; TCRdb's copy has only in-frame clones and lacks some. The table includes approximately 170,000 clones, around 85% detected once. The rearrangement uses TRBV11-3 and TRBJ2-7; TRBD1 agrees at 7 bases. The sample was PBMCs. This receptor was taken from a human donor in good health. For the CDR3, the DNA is TGTGCCAGCAGCTTAGGGGCGGACAGGACCTACGAGCAGTACTTC. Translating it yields CASSLGADRTYEQYF.